The 26 T cell receptor beta chains below all came from one sample that was sequenced in a study of a mutant IDH1 vaccine in newly diagnosed glioma. For these receptors, no antigen is known. Specified time point: week 23, last vaccination. The content of each vaccine dose was 300 ug of mutant IDH1 20-mer peptide, and topical imiquimod accompanied it. Measured with immunoSEQ multiplex PCR; TCRdb has only the in-frame clones, and not every one. The profile covers 38,000 or so clones, with 81% appearing a single time and 5.1% taken by the ten largest. The specimen was PBMCs, collected from a glioma patient whose treatment included an IDH1 peptide vaccine. These receptors came from a man aged 40-55 years with glioma.

This clone has only a few counts. The rearrangement uses TRBV29-1 and TRBJ1-1; 9 nucleotides align to TRBD1. The length of the CDR3 is 14 residues. Germline V gene sequence: CDR1 SQVTM, CDR2 ANQGSEA. V shed 6 bases and J 2 bases; nucleotides not matched to a gene: 7. The CDR3 DNA is TGCAGCGTGCGGGTACAGGGGGCTAACACTGAAGCTTTCTTT. Its protein is CSVRVQGANTEAFF. The full variable domain, rest sourced from reference TRBV29-1 and TRBJ1-1, is SAVISQKPSRDICQRGTSLTIQCQVDSQVTMMFWYRQQPGQSLTLIATANQGSEATYESGFVIDKFPISRPNLTFSTLTVSNMSPEDSSIYLCSVRVQGANTEAFFGQGTRLTVV.

The chain recombines TRBV29-1 with TRBJ1-3, with D perhaps matching TRBD1 (5 bases). The CDR3 extends over 13 amino acids. The ends were cut back, 4 bases at V and 1 base at J, with 8 bases in the middle. The germline gives CDR1 SQVTM, CDR2 ANQGSEA. CDR3 nucleotide sequence: TGCAGCGTTGTGTGGGGGTCTGGAAACACCATATATTTT. Its protein is CSVVWGSGNTIYF.

The rearrangement uses TRBV7-8 and TRBJ2-3; 11 nucleotides match TRBD2. The CDR3 has 20 amino acids. The V gene end was trimmed by 3 bases and the J gene end by 5 bases; junction bases not matched to a gene: 19. The germline CDR1 and CDR2 sequences are SGHVS and FQNEAQ. CDR3 region: CASSFSIRRFSGRAEDTQYF. The DNA of the CDR3 is TGTGCCAGCAGCTTCTCGATAAGACGGTTTAGCGGGAGGGCCGAAGATACGCAGTATTTT.

The chain recombines TRBV28 with TRBJ2-7, with D maybe TRBD1 (5 bases). The CDR3 length is 14 residues. Germline assignment: CDR1 MDHEN and CDR2 SYDVKM. Between the trimmed V and J ends, which lost 2 bases and 5 bases, there was a span of 13 bases. The CDR3 is CASSLPNWGHEQYF. The CDR3 bases are TGTGCCAGCAGTTTACCAAACTGGGGCCACGAGCAGTACTTC.

J is TRBJ2-3 and V is TRBV30, with D possibly TRBD2 on 6 matching bases. The CDR3 extends over 12 amino acids. The V end was cut by 5 bases, the J end by 3 bases, with 9 bases between. In germline, CDR1 is GTSNPN, CDR2 SVGIG (reference sequence). CDR3 DNA sequence: TGTGCCTGGGGGACTTTAACAGATACGCAGTATTTT. Protein: CAWGTLTDTQYF. Using reference TRBV30 and TRBJ2-3 for the parts outside the CDR3, the full variable domain is SQTIHQWPATLVQPVGSPLSLECTVEGTSNPNLYWYRQAAGRGLQLLFYSVGIGQISSEVPQNLSASRPQDRQFILSSKKLLLSDSGFYLCAWGTLTDTQYFGPGTRLTVL.

V usage is TRBV30 and J usage is TRBJ2-7, with 14 positions matching TRBD2. This CDR3 has 16 amino acids. Germline values: CDR1 GTSNPN, CDR2 SVGIG (reference sequence). V trimming: 8 bases; J trimming: 2 bases; junction bases outside the gene matches: 11. This CDR3 reads CAGSGGLAGVAYEQYF. DNA for the CDR3: TGTGCCGGATCGGGGGGACTAGCGGGGGTTGCCTACGAGCAGTACTTC.

The chain is built from TRBV4-3 and TRBJ2-7; 9 bases map to TRBD2. V lost 8 bases and J lost 7; bases outside the gene matches: 18. CDR1 and CDR2 from the germline V gene are LGHNA and YSLEER. This CDR3 has 16 residues. DNA for the CDR3: TGCGCCAGCTCCCGCTCGGCGGGAGGGCCCCCTGCGGAGCAGTACTTC. Residues: CASSRSAGGPPAEQYF.

This clone appeared once. The chain joins TRBV4-3 to TRBJ2-1; TRBD2 aligns across 11 bases. The CDR3 is made up of 15 amino acids. CDR1 and CDR2 (germline): LGHNA, YSLEER. The V segment lost 4 bases and the J segment 6 bases; nucleotides outside the gene matches: 5. CDR3 sequence reads: CASSLLAGGPNEQFF. The CDR3, as DNA: TGCGCCAGCAGCCTCCTAGCGGGAGGTCCCAATGAGCAGTTCTTC.

The chain recombines TRBV19 with TRBJ2-3; 9 bases are a match to TRBD2. From germline, CDR1 is LNHDA and CDR2 SQIVND (reference sequence). The CDR3 runs 15 residues. V lost 4 bases to trimming and J lost 2 bases; unmatched junction nucleotides: 4. CDR3 nucleotides: TGTGCCAGTAGTAGGAGCGGGGGGAACACAGATACGCAGTATTTT. Encoded protein: CASSRSGGNTDTQYF.

The CDR3, as DNA: TGTGCCAGCAGCTTAGCCCTACTTAGGGGCACTGAAGCTTTCTTT. This sequence encodes CASSLALLRGTEAFF. The V and J genes are TRBV7-2 and TRBJ1-1, with a weak D call TRBD1 (5 bases). This CDR3 spans 15 amino acids. V dropped 0 bases and J dropped 4 bases, with 12 bases sitting between them. Germline-derived CDR1 and CDR2 are SGHTA and FQGNSA.

This clone turned up a few times. The chain uses TRBV6-5 and TRBJ2-7; 10 bases agree with TRBD1. The CDR3 sequence is 15 residues long. Germline loops: CDR1 MNHEY, CDR2 SVGAGI. The V segment lost 2 bases and the J segment 0 bases; nucleotides outside the gene matches: 1. For the CDR3, the DNA is TGTGCCAGCAGTTACGGGACAGGGGACTCCTACGAGCAGTACTTC. Protein: CASSYGTGDSYEQYF.

The chain couples TRBV6-1 to TRBJ2-5; TRBD1 or TRBD2 may be the D gene (5 bases each). There are 13 residues in the CDR3. Trimming took off 7 bases at V and 4 bases at J, with 13 bases between the two ends. Germline V gives CDR1 MNHNS, CDR2 SASEGT. This chain's CDR3 is CASNTRESETQYF. The DNA for the CDR3 is TGTGCCAGCAATACCAGGGAGTCAGAGACCCAGTACTTC.

The rearrangement uses TRBV5-5 and TRBJ2-5; weak D call: TRBD1 (6 bases). The CDR3 runs 14 residues. Germline-derived CDR1 and CDR2 are SGHKS and YYEKEE (reference sequence). Trimming cost V 0 bases and J 5 bases, with 11 bases left between them. The CDR3 DNA sequence: TGTGCCAGCAGCTTGGCCACAGGGAAGGAGACCCAGTACTTC. Its translation is CASSLATGKETQYF.

The V call is TRBV4-1, the J call TRBJ2-7, with D perhaps matching TRBD1 or TRBD2 (6 bases each). The V end was cut by 4 bases, the J end by 2 bases, with 15 bases between. Germline CDR1 reads MGHRA; CDR2 reads YSYEKL. This CDR3 has 15 amino acids. The CDR3 here is CASSLQEGGPYEQYF. The CDR3 region has the DNA TGCGCCAGCAGCCTCCAGGAGGGGGGACCCTACGAGCAGTACTTC.

V is TRBV10-3 and J is TRBJ1-1; D remains unclear. This CDR3 is 13 amino acids long. Germline assignment: CDR1 ENHRY and CDR2 SYGVKD. Between the trimmed V and J ends, which lost 4 bases and 0 bases, there was a span of 6 bases. CDR3 nucleotide sequence: TGTGCCATCAGTGCTGTTTTGAACACTGAAGCTTTCTTT. Translating it yields CAISAVLNTEAFF.

The rearrangement joins TRBV7-2 to TRBJ2-2; no clear D. The V gene's germline CDR1 is SGHTA and CDR2 FQGNSA. With 7 bases removed from V and 4 bases from J, the gap between germline ends came to 16 bases. The CDR3 is 15 residues long. This chain's CDR3 is CASNPTRASTGELFF. The CDR3 nucleotides read TGTGCCAGCAACCCCACACGGGCGAGCACCGGGGAGCTGTTTTTT. Full variable domain (outside the CDR3, taken from reference TRBV7-2 and TRBJ2-2): GAGVSQSPSNKVTEKGKDVELRCDPISGHTALYWYRQSLGQGLEFLIYFQGNSAPDKSGLPSDRFSAERTGGSVSTLTIQRTQQEDSAVYLCASNPTRASTGELFFGEGSRLTVL.

This clone appeared a single time. In the same sample, other DNA sequences code for this CDR3. The rearrangement joins TRBV7-2 to TRBJ1-4; D not certain. The CDR3 is made up of 12 amino acids. V was shortened by 1 base and J by 8 bases, with 5 bases between the two germline ends. Germline lookup yields CDR1 SGHTA and CDR2 FQGNSA. The CDR3 DNA reads TGTGCCAGCAGCTTAGAGCGGGAAAAACTGTTTTTT. Amino acids: CASSLEREKLFF. Full variable domain (rest looked up from reference TRBV7-2 and TRBJ1-4): GAGVSQSPSNKVTEKGKDVELRCDPISGHTALYWYRQSLGQGLEFLIYFQGNSAPDKSGLPSDRFSAERTGGSVSTLTIQRTQQEDSAVYLCASSLEREKLFFGSGTQLSVL.

The V gene is TRBV6-1, the J gene TRBJ2-7; D ambiguous. CDR3 length equals 14 residues. CDR1 is MNHNS, CDR2 SASEGT, per germline. Trimming removed 1 base at V and 0 bases at J, with 7 bases between. The CDR3 loop reads CASSEERFSYEQYF. CDR3 nucleotide sequence: TGTGCCAGCAGTGAAGAAAGGTTCTCCTACGAGCAGTACTTC.

CDR3 coding DNA: TGTGCCAGCAGCTTGGGTCCCCGGAGGGAGGGAGTCGAGCAGTACTTC. Translation: CASSLGPRREGVEQYF. The chain carries TRBV5-4 and TRBJ2-7, with TRBD2 matching 7 bases. There are 16 residues in the CDR3. J lost 6 bases, V lost 0 bases, and 12 bases had no gene match. Per the germline V gene, CDR1 is SGHNT and CDR2 is YYREEE (reference sequence).

The chain carries TRBV7-6 and TRBJ2-7; D call uncertain. Trimming took 1 base from V and 2 from J, leaving 12 bases between them. The CDR3 spans 15 residues. The V gene's germline CDR1 is SGHVS and CDR2 FNYEAQ. The CDR3 DNA reads TGTGCCAGCAGCTTAGGCACAACGCCCACCTACGAGCAGTACTTC. It is translated as CASSLGTTPTYEQYF.

The chain carries TRBV4-2 and TRBJ2-7; D possibly corresponds to TRBD2 (5 bases). The CDR3 length is 13 residues. Germline V gene lookup returns CDR1 LGHNA and CDR2 YNFKEQ. The V end lost 5 bases, the J end lost 6 bases, and 14 bases lay between the germline ends. The CDR3 DNA follows: TGTGCCAGCAGCATGGGGAACGCGGGCGAGCAGTACTTC. This codes for CASSMGNAGEQYF.

V usage is TRBV5-4 and J usage is TRBJ1-2; tentatively, D is TRBD1 (5 bases). CDR3 length: 13 residues. Germline lookup yields CDR1 SGHNT and CDR2 YYREEE (reference sequence). The ends were cut back, 7 bases at V and 4 bases at J, with 14 bases in the middle. The CDR3 protein is CASYTGGGYGYTF. The CDR3 region has the DNA TGTGCCAGCTACACGGGGGGGGGCTATGGCTACACCTTC.

V gene TRBV4-1 combines with J gene TRBJ2-3; D remains unclear. The CDR3 runs to 13 residues. The germline CDR1 and CDR2 sequences are MGHRA and YSYEKL. The V and J ends lost 3 bases and 3 bases respectively, with 7 bases between them. This chain's CDR3 is CASSQGWTDTQYF. CDR3 nucleotide sequence: TGCGCCAGCAGCCAGGGTTGGACAGATACGCAGTATTTT.

The chain recombines TRBV7-9 with TRBJ2-1; D call uncertain. V was cut by 2 bases and J by 9 bases, with 11 bases left in between. CDR3 length: 13 amino acids. Germline CDR1 SEHNR, CDR2 FQNEAQ (reference sequence). The CDR3 sequence is CASSLLSGSEQFF. DNA of the CDR3: TGTGCCAGCAGCTTACTGTCGGGTAGTGAGCAGTTCTTC.

The rearrangement links TRBV6-6 to TRBJ1-1; D not resolved. The CDR3 is 10 residues long. The germline gives CDR1 MNHNY, CDR2 SVGAGI (reference sequence). Trimming left V 2 bases short and J 5 bases short, with 0 bases between. The DNA of the CDR3 is TGTGCCAGCAGTTACACTGAAGCTTTCTTT. This gives the protein CASSYTEAFF.

The rearrangement uses TRBV7-8 and TRBJ2-4; 7 nucleotides agree with TRBD1. This CDR3 region has 16 residues. V lost 8 bases to trimming and J lost 7 bases; unmatched junction nucleotides: 17. Germline V gene lookup returns CDR1 SGHVS and CDR2 FQNEAQ. The chain's CDR3 is CASSPRDSPPVNIQYF. The CDR3 coding sequence is TGTGCCAGCTCCCCCCGGGACAGCCCACCGGTGAACATTCAGTACTTC.